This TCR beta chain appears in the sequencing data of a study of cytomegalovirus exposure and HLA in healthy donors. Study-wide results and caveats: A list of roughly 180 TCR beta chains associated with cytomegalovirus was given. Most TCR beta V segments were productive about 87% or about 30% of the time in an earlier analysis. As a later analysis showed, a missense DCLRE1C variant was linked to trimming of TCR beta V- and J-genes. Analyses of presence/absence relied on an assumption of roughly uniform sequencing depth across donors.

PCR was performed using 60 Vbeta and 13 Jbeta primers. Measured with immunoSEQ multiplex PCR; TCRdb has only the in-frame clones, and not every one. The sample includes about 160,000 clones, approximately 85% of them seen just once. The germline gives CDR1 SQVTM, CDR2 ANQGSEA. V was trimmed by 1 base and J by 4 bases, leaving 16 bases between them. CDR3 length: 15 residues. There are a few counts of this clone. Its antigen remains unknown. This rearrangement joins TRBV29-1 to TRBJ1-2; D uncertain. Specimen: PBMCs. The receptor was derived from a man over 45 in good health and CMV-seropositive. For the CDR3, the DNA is TGCAGCGTTGAAGCCTCCTCAACAGAGTTCTATGGCTACACCTTC. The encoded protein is CSVEASSTEFYGYTF.